This T cell receptor (beta chain) appears in the sequencing data of a study of OX40 agonist ivuxolimab in advanced cancers. At the level of the study: From 23 to 79 years was the age range, with a mean of about 54 years, and 70% to 85% were male. Three patients responded partially, comprising one with hepatocellular carcinoma and two with cutaneous melanoma. Overall study findings and caveats: Also present in some nonresponders was a low level of normalized T-cell clonal expansion.

Trimming removed 5 bases at V and 8 bases at J, with 16 bases between. This CDR3 has 14 amino acids. Germline CDR1 and CDR2: LNHDA and SQIVND (reference sequence). With regard to this clone: Its antigen is unknown.

The assay was immunoSEQ multiplex PCR, and TCRdb's table has in-frame clones only and misses some. The sample carries about 69,000 clones, about nine tenths recorded once. The source material was CD4+ or CD8+ T cells sorted from blood, sampled in a trial of the OX40 agonist ivuxolimab. The V gene is TRBV19, the J gene TRBJ2-4, with a possible D match to TRBD1 (6 bases). This sequence originates from an adult with an advanced solid tumor such as melanoma, head and neck, liver or kidney cancer. The CDR3 DNA follows: TGTGCCAGTAGTGCAACCGGGACAACTGACATTCAGTACTTC. Protein sequence: CASSATGTTDIQYF.